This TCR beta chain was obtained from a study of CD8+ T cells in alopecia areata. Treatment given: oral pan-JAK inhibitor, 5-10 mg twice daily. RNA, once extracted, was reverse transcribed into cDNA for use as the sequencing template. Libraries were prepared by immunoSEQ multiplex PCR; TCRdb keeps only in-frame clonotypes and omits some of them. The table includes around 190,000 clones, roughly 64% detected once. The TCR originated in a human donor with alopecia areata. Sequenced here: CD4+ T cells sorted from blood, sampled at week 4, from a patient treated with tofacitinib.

The CDR3 region is CASSSYSSKGETQYF. In DNA form, the CDR3 reads TGTGCCAGCAGCTCCTATTCTAGCAAGGGGGAGACCCAGTACTTC. V gene TRBV7-2 combines with J gene TRBJ2-5; either TRBD1 or TRBD2 may supply D (5 bases each). Germline-derived CDR1 and CDR2 are SGHTA and FQGNSA. The CDR3 extends over 15 amino acids. The V and J ends lost 4 bases and 5 bases respectively, with 17 bases between them.